This paragraph reports one TCR beta chain. The data derive from a study of control samples from healthy donors and cancer patients. J lost 7 bases, V lost 5 bases, and 6 bases had no gene match. The germline CDR1 and CDR2 sequences are SGDLS and YYNGEE. The CDR3 contains 14 residues. This table comes from immunoSEQ multiplex PCR, and its TCRdb copy is limited to in-frame clones, with some not included. The sample shows over 150,000 clones, approximately 94% of them seen only once. The sample consisted of blood. The TCR originated in a man aged 25-40 years in good health. The chain links TRBV9 to TRBJ1-6; TRBD1 agrees at 7 bases. The chain's CDR3 is CASRAGTENSPLHF. The CDR3 bases are TGTGCCAGCAGAGCCGGGACAGAGAATTCACCCCTCCACTTT.